This T cell receptor (beta chain) emerged from a study of OX40 agonist ivuxolimab in advanced cancers. The CDR3 consists of 16 residues. Per the germline V gene, CDR1 is SGHTA and CDR2 is FQGNSA. Trimming stripped 5 bases from V and 3 bases from J, with 17 bases between. Some clones are missing from TCRdb's copy, which holds only in-frame ones; the method was immunoSEQ multiplex PCR. The sample includes around 97,000 clones, under 90% of them seen just once. Specimen: CD4+ or CD8+ T cells sorted from blood, collected in a trial of the OX40 agonist ivuxolimab. The TCR sequence derives from an adult with an advanced solid tumor such as melanoma, head and neck, liver or kidney cancer. The V call is TRBV7-2, the J call TRBJ1-5; D ambiguous. CDR3 region: CASSPNGPQFNQPQHF. The CDR3 nucleotides are TGTGCCAGCAGCCCAAACGGGCCCCAATTCAATCAGCCCCAGCATTTT. Full variable domain (outside the CDR3, taken from reference TRBV7-2 and TRBJ1-5): GAGVSQSPSNKVTEKGKDVELRCDPISGHTALYWYRQSLGQGLEFLIYFQGNSAPDKSGLPSDRFSAERTGGSVSTLTIQRTQQEDSAVYLCASSPNGPQFNQPQHFGDGTRLSIL.